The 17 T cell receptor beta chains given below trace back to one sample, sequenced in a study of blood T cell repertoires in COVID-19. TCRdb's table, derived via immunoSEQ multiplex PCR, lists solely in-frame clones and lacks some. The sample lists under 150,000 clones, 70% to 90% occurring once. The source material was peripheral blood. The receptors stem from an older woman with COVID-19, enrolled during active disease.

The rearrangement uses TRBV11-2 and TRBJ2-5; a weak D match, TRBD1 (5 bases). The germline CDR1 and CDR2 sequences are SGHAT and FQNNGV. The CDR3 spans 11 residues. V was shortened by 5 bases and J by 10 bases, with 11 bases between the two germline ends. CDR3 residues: CASSPQGDQYF. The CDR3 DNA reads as TGTGCCAGCAGCCCCCAGGGCGACCAGTACTTC.

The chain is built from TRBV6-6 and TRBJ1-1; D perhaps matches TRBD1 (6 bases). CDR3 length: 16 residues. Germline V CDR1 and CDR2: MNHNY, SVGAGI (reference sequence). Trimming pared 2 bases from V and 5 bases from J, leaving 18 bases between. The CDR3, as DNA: TGTGCCAGCAGTTACCCCCCGGCAGGGGTCCGGACTGAAGCTTTCTTT. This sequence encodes CASSYPPAGVRTEAFF.

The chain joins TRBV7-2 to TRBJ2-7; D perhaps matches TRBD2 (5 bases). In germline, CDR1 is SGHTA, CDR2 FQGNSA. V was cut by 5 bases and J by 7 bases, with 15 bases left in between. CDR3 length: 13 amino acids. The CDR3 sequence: CASSAERTREQYF. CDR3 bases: TGTGCCAGCAGCGCTGAGCGGACGCGGGAGCAGTACTTC.

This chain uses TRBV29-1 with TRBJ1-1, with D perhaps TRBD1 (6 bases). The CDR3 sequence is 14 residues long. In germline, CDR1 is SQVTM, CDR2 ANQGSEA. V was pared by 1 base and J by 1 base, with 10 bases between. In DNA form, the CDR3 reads TGCAGCGTTGAAGCACAGGGACCGAACACTGAAGCTTTCTTT. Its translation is CSVEAQGPNTEAFF.

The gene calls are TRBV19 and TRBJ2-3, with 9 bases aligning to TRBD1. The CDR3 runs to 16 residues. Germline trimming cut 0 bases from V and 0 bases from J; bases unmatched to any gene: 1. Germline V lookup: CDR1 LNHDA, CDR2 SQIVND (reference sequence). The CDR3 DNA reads TGTGCCAGTAGTATAGAGGGGACAGGGAGCACAGATACGCAGTATTTT. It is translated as CASSIEGTGSTDTQYF.

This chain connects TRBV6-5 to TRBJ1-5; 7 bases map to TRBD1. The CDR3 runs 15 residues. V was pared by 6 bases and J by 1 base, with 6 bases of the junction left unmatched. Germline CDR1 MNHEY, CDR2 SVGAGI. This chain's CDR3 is CASSEKGASNQPQHF. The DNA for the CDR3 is TGTGCCAGCAGCGAGAAGGGGGCAAGCAATCAGCCCCAGCATTTT.

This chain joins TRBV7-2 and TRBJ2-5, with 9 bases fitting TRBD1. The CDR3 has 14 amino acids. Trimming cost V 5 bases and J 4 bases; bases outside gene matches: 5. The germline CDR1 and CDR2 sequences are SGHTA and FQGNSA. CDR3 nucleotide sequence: TGTGCCAGCAGCCGGGGACAGGGAGGAGAGACCCAGTACTTC. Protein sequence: CASSRGQGGETQYF.

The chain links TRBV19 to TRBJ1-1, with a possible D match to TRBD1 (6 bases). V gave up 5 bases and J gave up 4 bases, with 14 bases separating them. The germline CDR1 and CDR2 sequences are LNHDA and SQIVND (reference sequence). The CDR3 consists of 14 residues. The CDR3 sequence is CASSVQGRGTEAFF. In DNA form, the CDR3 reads TGTGCCAGTAGTGTGCAGGGGAGGGGCACTGAAGCTTTCTTT.

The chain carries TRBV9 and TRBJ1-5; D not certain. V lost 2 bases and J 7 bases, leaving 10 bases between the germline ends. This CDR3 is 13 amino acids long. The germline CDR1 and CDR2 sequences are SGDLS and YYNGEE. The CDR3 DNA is TGTGCCAGCAGCGTCCGTTCCGGGCAGCCCCAGCATTTT. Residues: CASSVRSGQPQHF.

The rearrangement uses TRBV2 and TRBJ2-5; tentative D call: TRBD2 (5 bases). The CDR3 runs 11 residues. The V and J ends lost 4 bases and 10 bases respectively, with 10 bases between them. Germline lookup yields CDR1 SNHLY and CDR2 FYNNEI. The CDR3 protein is CASSVSRGQYF. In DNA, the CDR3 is TGTGCCAGCAGTGTGTCTCGGGGCCAGTACTTC.

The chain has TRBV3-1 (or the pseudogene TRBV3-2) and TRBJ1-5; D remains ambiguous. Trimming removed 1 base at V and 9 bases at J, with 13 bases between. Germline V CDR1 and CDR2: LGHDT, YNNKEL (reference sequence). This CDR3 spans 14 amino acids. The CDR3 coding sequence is TGTGCCAGCAGCCAAGGAGGCGCTTCGATGCCCCAGCATTTT. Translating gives CASSQGGASMPQHF.

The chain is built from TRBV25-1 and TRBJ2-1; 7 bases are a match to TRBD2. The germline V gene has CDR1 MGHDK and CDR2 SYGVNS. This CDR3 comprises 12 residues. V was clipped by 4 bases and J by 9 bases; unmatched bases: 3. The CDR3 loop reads CASSGGGPEQFF. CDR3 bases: TGTGCCAGCAGTGGGGGGGGTCCTGAGCAGTTCTTC. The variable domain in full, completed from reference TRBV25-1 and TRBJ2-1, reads EADIYQTPRYLVIGTGKKITLECSQTMGHDKMYWYQQDPGMELHLIHYSYGVNSTEKGDLSSESTVSRIRTEHFPLTLESARPSHTSQYLCASSGGGPEQFFGPGTRLTVL.

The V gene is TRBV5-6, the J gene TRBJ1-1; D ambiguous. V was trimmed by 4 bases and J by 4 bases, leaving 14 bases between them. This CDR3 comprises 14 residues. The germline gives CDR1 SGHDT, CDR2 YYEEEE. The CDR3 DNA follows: TGTGCCAGCAGCCCCAGACTGCGGTTCACTGAAGCTTTCTTT. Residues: CASSPRLRFTEAFF.

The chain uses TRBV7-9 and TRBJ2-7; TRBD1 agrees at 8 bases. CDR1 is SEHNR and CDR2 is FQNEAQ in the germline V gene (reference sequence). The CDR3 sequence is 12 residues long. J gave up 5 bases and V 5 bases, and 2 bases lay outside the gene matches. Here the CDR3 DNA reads TGTGCCAGCAGCGTGACAGGGGACGAGCAGTACTTC. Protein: CASSVTGDEQYF.

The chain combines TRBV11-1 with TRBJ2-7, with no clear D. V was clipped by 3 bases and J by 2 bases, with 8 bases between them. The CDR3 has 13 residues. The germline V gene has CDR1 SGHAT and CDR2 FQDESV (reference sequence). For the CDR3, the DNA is TGTGCCAGCAGCTTCAGTAACCCCTACGAGCAGTACTTC. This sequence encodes CASSFSNPYEQYF. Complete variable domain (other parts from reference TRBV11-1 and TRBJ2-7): EAEVAQSPRYKITEKSQAVAFWCDPISGHATLYWYRQILGQGPELLVQFQDESVVDDSQLPKDRFSAERLKGVDSTLKIQPAELGDSAMYLCASSFSNPYEQYFGPGTRLTVT.

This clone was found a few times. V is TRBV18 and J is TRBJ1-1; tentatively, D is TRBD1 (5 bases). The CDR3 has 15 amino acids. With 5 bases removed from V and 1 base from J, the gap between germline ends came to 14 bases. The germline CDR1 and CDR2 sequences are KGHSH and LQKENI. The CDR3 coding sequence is TGTGCCAGCTCAGCAGAAGATCAGGGGAACACTGAAGCTTTCTTT. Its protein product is CASSAEDQGNTEAFF.

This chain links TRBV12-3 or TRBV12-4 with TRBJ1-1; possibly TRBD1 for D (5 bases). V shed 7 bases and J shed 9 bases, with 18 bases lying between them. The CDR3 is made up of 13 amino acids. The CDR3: CASNLGQGDKAFF. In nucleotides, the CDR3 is TGTGCCAGCAACCTGGGGCAGGGCGACAAAGCTTTCTTT.